This TCR beta chain stems from a study of radiotherapy plus CTLA-4 blockade in lung cancer. In the study overall: Among all patients, 15% to 20% showed objective responses, while roughly 31% had disease control.

This CDR3 spans 16 amino acids. From germline, CDR1 is SGHTA and CDR2 FQGNSA. V lost 0 bases and J lost 4, with 13 bases in between. Study results and caveats: In blood, tumor-derived TCR clones expanded after radiotherapy plus ipilimumab. According to reports, early shifts in blood T cell clones, alongside interferon-beta, forecast response most accurately.

This clone was recorded once. Its antigen is currently unknown. Lung cancer patients with chemo-refractory metastatic non-small-cell disease were given focal radiation plus CTLA-4 blockade with ipilimumab. Clones were read by immunoSEQ multiplex PCR, and TCRdb kept only the in-frame ones, dropping some. The sample holds more than 95,000 clones; approximately 75% are singletons and the top ten take around 2.8%. The source is a human donor with non-small cell lung cancer who had a partial response to radiotherapy plus ipilimumab. Some clones in this sample may be carry-over from other donors' samples. This specimen was peripheral blood, taken from a patient treated with radiotherapy plus ipilimumab. J is TRBJ1-5 and V is TRBV7-2; D possibly corresponds to TRBD1 (5 bases). The CDR3 bases are TGTGCCAGCAGCTTAGCCAACGACAGCCCGAATCAGCCCCAGCATTTT. Its protein product is CASSLANDSPNQPQHF.